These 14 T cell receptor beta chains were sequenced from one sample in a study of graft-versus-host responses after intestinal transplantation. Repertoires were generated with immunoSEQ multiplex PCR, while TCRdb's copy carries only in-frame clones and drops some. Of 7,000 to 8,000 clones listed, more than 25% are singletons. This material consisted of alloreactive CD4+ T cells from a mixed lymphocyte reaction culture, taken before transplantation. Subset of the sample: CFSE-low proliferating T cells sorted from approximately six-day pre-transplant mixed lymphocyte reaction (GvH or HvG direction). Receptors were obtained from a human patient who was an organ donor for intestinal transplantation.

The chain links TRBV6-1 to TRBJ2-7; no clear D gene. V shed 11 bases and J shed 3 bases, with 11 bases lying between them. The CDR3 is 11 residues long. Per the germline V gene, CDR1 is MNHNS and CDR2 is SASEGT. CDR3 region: CACLQSYEQYF. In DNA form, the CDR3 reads TGTGCCTGCTTACAGAGCTACGAGCAGTACTTC.

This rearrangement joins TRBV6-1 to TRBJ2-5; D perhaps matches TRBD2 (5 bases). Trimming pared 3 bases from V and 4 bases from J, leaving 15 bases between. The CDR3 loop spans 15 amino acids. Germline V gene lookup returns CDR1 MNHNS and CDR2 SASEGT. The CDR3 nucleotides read TGTGCCAGCAGTGAGTCGCTGGGTGGAGGAGAGACCCAGTACTTC. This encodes CASSESLGGGETQYF.

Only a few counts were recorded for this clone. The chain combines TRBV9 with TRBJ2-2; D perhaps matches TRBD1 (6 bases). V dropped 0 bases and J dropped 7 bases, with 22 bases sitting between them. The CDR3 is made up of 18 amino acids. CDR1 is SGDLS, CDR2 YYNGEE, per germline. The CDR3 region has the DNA TGTGCCAGCAGCGTAGGGACAGCCTTCTCGAGGGGAGACGGGGAGCTGTTTTTT. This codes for CASSVGTAFSRGDGELFF.

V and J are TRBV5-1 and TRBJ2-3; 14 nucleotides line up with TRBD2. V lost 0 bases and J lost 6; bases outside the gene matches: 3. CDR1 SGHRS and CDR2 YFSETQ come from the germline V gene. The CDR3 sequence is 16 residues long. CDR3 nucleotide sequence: TGCGCCAGCAGCTTGGGACTAGCGGGGGGGACGGATACGCAGTATTTT. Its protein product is CASSLGLAGGTDTQYF.

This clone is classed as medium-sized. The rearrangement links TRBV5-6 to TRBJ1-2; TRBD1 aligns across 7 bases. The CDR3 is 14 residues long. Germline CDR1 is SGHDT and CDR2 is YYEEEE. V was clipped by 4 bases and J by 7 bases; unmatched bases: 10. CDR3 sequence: CASSRQTGSGGYTF. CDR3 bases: TGTGCCAGCAGCCGACAGACAGGGTCGGGTGGCTACACCTTC.

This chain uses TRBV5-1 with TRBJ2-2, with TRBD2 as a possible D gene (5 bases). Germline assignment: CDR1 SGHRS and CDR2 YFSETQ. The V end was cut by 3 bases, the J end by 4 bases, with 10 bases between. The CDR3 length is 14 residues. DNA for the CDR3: TGCGCCAGCAGCTCAGCGGACGCCACCGGGGAGCTGTTTTTT. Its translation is CASSSADATGELFF.

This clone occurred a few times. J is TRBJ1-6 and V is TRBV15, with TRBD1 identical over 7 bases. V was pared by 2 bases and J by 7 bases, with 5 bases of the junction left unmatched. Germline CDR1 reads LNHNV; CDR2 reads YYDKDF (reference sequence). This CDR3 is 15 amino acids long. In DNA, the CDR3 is TGTGCCACCAGCAGATGGGGACAGTTAAATTCACCCCTCCACTTT. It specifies CATSRWGQLNSPLHF.

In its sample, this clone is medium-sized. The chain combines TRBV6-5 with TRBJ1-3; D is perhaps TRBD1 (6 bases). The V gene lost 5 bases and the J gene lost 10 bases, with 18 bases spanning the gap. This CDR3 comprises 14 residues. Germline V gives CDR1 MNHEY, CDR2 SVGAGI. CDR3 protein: CASSPRGGGGTIYF. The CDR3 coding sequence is TGTGCCAGCAGTCCCCGGGGAGGGGGGGGAACCATATATTTT.

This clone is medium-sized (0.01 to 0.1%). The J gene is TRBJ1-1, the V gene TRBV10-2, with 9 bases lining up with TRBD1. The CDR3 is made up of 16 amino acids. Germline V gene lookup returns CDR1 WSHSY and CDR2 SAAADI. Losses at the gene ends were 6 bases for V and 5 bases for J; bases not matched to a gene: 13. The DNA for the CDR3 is TGCGCCAGCAGGAGTATTACAGGGGGCAAAGGAACTGAAGCTTTCTTT. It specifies CASRSITGGKGTEAFF.

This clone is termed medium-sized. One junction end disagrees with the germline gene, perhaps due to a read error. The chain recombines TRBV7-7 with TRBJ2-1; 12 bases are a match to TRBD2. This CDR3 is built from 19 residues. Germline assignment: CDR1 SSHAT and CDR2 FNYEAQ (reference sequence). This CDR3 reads CASSLSGLAGGPSDNEQFF. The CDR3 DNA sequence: TGTGCTAGCAGCCTAAGCGGGCTAGCGGGAGGGCCCTCGGACAATGAGCAGTTCTTC. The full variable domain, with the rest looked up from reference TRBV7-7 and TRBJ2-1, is GAGVSQSPRYKVTKRGQDVTLRCDPISSHATLYWYQQALGQGPEFLTYFNYEAQPDKSGLPSDRFSAERPEGSISTLTIQRTEQRDSAMYRCASSLSGLAGGPSDNEQFFGPGTRLTVL.

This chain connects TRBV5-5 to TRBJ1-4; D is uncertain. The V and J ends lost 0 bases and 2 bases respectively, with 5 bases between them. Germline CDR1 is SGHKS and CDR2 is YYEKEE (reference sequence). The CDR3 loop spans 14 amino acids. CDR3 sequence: CASSLGATNEKLFF. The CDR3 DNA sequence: TGTGCCAGCAGCTTGGGAGCGACTAATGAAAAACTGTTTTTT.

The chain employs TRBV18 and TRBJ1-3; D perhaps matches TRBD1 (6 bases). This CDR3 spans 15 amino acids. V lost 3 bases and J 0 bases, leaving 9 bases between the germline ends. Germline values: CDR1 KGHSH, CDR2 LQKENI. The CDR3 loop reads CASSPQDSSGNTIYF. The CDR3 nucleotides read TGTGCCAGCTCACCGCAGGACAGCTCTGGAAACACCATATATTTT.

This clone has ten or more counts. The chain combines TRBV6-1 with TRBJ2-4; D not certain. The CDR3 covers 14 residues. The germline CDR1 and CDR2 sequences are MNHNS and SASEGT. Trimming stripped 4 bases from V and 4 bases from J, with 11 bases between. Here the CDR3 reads CASSALARKNIQYF. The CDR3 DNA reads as TGTGCCAGCAGTGCCCTCGCTAGAAAAAACATTCAGTACTTC.

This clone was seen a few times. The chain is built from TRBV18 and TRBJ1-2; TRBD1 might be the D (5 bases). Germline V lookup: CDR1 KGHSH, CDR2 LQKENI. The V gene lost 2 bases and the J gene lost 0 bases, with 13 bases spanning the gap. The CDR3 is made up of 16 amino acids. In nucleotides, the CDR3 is TGTGCCAGCTCACCAGTATCCAGGGCAGCTAACTATGGCTACACCTTC. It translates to CASSPVSRAANYGYTF.